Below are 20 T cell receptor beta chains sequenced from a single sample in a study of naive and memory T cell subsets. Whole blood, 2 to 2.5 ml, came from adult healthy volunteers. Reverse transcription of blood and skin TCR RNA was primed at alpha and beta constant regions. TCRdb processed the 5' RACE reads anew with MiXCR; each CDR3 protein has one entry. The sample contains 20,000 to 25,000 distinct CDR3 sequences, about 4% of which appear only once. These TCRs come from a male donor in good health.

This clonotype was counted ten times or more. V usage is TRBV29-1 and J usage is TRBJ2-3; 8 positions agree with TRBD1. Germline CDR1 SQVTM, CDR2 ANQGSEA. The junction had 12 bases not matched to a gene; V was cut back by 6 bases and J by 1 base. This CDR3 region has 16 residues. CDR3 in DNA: TGCAGCGTACAGGGGGGCGTCCCCCAGGGCACAGATACGCAGTATTTT. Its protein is CSVQGGVPQGTDTQYF.

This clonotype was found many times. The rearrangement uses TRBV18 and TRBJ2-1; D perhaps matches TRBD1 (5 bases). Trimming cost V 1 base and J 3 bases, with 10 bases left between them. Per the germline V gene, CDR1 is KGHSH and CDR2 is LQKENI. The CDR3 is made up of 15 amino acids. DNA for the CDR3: TGTGCCAGCTCACCACTATCGACAGTCTACAATGAGCAGTTCTTC. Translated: CASSPLSTVYNEQFF.

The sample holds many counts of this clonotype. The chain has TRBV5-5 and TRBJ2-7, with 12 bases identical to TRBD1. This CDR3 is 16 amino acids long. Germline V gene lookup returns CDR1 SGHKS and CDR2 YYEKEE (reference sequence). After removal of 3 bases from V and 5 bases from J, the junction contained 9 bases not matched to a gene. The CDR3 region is CASSSDLGQGADEQYF. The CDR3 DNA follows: TGTGCCAGCAGCTCTGACCTGGGACAGGGGGCCGACGAGCAGTACTTC.

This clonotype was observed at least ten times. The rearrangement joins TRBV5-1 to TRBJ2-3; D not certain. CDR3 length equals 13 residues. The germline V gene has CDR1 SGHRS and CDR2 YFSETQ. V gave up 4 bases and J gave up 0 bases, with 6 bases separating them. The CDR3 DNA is TGCGCCAGCAGCCCAGCTAGCACAGATACGCAGTATTTT. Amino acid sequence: CASSPASTDTQYF. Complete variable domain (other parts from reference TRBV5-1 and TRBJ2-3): KAGVTQTPRYLIKTRGQQVTLSCSPISGHRSVSWYQQTPGQGLQFLFEYFSETQRNKGNFPGRFSGRQFSNSRSEMNVSTLELGDSALYLCASSPASTDTQYFGPGTRLTVL.

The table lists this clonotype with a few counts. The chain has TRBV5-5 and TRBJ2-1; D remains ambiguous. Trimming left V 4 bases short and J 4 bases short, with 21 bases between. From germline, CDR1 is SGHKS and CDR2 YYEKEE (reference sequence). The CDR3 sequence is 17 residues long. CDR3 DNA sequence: TGTGCCAGCAGCATACACCTAGACACAGACCTTTACAATGAGCAGTTCTTC. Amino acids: CASSIHLDTDLYNEQFF.

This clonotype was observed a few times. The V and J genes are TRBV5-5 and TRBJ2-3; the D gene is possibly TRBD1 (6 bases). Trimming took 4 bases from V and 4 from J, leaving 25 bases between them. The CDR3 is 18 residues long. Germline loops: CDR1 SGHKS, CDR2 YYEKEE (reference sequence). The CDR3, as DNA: TGTGCCAGCAGCGTCGTACATCCCTCAGGGGTAGGGGCAGATACGCAGTATTTT. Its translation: CASSVVHPSGVGADTQYF.

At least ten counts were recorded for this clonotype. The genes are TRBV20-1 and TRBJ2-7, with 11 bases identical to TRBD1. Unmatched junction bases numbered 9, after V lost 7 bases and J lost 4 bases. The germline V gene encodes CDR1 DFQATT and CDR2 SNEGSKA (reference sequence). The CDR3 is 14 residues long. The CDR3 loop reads CSVRPGQGAYEQYF. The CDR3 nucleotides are TGCAGTGTTCGCCCCGGACAGGGGGCATACGAGCAGTACTTC.

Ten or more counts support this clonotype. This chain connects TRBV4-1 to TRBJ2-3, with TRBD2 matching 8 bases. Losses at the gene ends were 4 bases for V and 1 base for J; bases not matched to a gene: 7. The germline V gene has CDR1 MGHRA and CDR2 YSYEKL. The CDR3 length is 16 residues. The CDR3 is CASSPGRAGGTDTQYF. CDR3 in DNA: TGCGCCAGCAGCCCCGGCCGAGCGGGGGGCACAGATACGCAGTATTTT.

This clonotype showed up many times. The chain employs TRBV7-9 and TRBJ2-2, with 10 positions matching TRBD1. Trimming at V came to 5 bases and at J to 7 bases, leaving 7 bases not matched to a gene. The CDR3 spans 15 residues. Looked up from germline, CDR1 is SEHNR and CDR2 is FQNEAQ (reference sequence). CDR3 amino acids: CASSPGTGVYGELFF. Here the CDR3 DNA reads TGTGCCAGCAGCCCCGGGACAGGGGTTTACGGGGAGCTGTTTTTT.

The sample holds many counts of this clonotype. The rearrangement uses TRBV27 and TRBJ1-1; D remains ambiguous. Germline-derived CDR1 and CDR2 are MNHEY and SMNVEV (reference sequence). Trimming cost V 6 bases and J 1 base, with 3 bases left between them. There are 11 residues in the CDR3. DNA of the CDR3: TGTGCCAGCAGGAAGAACACTGAAGCTTTCTTT. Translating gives CASRKNTEAFF.

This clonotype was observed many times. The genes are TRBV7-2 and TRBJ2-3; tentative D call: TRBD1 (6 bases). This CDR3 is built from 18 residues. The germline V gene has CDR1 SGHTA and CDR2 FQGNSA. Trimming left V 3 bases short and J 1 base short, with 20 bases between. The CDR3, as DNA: TGTGCCAGCAGCTTCCGGGCAGGGGCGACCCTCCGCACAGATACGCAGTATTTT. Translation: CASSFRAGATLRTDTQYF.

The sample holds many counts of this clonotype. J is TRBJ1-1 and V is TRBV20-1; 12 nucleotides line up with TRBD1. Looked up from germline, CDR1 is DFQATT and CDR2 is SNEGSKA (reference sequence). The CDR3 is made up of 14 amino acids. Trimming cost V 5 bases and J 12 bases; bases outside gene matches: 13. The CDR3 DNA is TGCAGTGCTGGGTCGGGACAGGGGGCGCGGTCAACTTTCTTT. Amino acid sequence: CSAGSGQGARSTFF.

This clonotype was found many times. The CDR3 DNA is TGTGCCAGCAGTGACTCGACCACAGATACGCAGTATTTT. Its protein is CASSDSTTDTQYF. This chain connects TRBV6-4 to TRBJ2-3; D is unresolved. Germline values: CDR1 MRHNA, CDR2 SNTAGT. V was shortened by 0 bases and J by 2 bases, with 3 bases between the two germline ends. The CDR3 is 13 residues long.

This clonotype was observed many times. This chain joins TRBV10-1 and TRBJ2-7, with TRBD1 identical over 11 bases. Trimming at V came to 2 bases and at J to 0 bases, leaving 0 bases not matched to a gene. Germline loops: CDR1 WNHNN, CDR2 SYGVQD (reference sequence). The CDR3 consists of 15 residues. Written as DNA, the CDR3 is TGCGCCAGCAGTGAGGGACAGGGGGCCTCCTACGAGCAGTACTTC. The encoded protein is CASSEGQGASYEQYF.

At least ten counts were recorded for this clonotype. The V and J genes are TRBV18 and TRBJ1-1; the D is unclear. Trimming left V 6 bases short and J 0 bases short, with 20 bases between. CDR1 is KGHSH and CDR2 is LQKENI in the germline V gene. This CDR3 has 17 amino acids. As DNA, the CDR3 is TGTGCCAGCTCTCCTCCGGGCATTAATCCAATGAACACTGAAGCTTTCTTT. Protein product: CASSPPGINPMNTEAFF.

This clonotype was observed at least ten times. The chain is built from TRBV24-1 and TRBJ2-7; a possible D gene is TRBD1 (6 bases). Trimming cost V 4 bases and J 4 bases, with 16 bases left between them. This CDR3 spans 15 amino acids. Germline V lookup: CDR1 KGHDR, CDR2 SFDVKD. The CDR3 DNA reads TGTGCCACCAGTGACCCGAGGGACAATTCTTACGAGCAGTACTTC. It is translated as CATSDPRDNSYEQYF.

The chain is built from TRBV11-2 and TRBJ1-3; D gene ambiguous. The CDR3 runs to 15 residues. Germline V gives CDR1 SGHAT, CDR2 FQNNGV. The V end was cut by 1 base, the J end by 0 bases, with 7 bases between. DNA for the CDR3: TGTGCCAGCAGCTTAGGAGCCCGCTCTGGAAACACCATATATTTT. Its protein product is CASSLGARSGNTIYF. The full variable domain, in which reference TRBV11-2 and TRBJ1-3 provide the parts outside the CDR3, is EAGVAQSPRYKIIEKRQSVAFWCNPISGHATLYWYQQILGQGPKLLIQFQNNGVVDDSQLPKDRFSAERLKGVDSTLKIQPAKLEDSAVYLCASSLGARSGNTIYFGEGSWLTVV.

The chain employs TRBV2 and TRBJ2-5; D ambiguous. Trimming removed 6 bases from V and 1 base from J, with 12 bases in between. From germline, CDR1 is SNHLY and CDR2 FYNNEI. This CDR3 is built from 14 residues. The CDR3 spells CASRTTLPQETQYF. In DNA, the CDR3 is TGTGCCAGCAGAACGACACTACCCCAAGAGACCCAGTACTTC.

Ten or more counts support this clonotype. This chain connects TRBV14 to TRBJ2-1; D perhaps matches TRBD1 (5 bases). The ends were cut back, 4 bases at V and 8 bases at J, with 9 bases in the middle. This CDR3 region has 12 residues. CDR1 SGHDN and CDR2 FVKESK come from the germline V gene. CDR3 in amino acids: CASSRVGHEQFF. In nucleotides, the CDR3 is TGTGCCAGCAGCCGCGTGGGGCATGAGCAGTTCTTC.

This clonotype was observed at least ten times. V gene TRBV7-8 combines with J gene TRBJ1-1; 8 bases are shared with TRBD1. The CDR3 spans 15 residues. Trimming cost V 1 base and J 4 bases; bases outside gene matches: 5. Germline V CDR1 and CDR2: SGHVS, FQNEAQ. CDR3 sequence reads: CASSLGAGGGTEAFF. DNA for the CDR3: TGTGCCAGCAGCTTAGGGGCAGGGGGCGGCACTGAAGCTTTCTTT. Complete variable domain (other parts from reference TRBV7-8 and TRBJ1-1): GAGVSQSPRYKVAKRGQDVALRCDPISGHVSLFWYQQALGQGPEFLTYFQNEAQLDKSGLPSDRFFAERPEGSVSTLKIQRTQQEDSAVYLCASSLGAGGGTEAFFGQGTRLTVV.